These T cell receptor beta chains were read from a single sample in a study of blood T cell repertoires in COVID-19. The protocol was immunoSEQ multiplex PCR, while the TCRdb copy is restricted to in-frame clones and leaves out a portion. The sample has some 76,000 clones, roughly 80% seen once; the top ten hold around 10%. Sequencing was done on a sample of peripheral blood. These receptors were obtained from a man between 50 and 59 years old with acute or convalescent COVID-19. The CDR3 runs from the conserved cysteine through the conserved F or W. Each record gives: CDR3 protein, V gene.

CASSSGTGPYEQYF | TRBV5-1
CASSPGQGKYEQYF | TRBV6-5
CASSPRTGSYNEQFF | TRBV19
CASSLVDSSYEQYF | TRBV11-2
CASSITRGGLNTEAFF | TRBV19
CASSTLGNEQFF | TRBV7-2
CASSSYRGSGYTF | TRBV28
CASSRGGTNNQPQHF | TRBV19
CARSSMFKDRLNEKLFF | TRBV5-3
CASSQRQVPVYGYTF | TRBV19
CASSLATGAAYEQYF | TRBV11-3
CASSQGAALADFNEQFF | TRBV3-1/TRBV3-2
CASSPGERVNYEQYF | TRBV28
CASSLPGYGYTF | TRBV28
CASTSTGGAGGANVLTF | TRBV19
CASYSGRDWGEQYF | TRBV6-5
CASSYGMAEAFF | TRBV5-6
CASSWAGDSGANVLTF | TRBV6-5
CASSSDRGGEKLFF | TRBV27
CASSLPRSFNSPLHF | TRBV7-2
CASSQDLAGGWSETQYF | TRBV4-2
CASSSGGFSNQPQHF | TRBV6-5
CASSPITLGTDTQYF | TRBV19
CASSLVDTGELFF | TRBV11-1
CASSRDKLISYGYTF | TRBV6-5
CASSGVRGGLEETQYF | TRBV5-4
CSAKTGNEAEAFF | TRBV29-1
CASSASQGELFF | TRBV9
CASSLSPEDTQYF | TRBV5-1
CASSKAPKEKSYNEQFF | TRBV21-1
CASSDEATGVNTGELFF | TRBV3-1/TRBV3-2
CASSPGTGGAVGLAEAFF | TRBV5-6
CASSLDRGQVVDTQYF | TRBV4-1
CASNRVGDRSNNEQFF | TRBV2
CASSLTSTGELFF | TRBV25-1